This TCR beta chain was captured by sequencing in a study of early T cells in non-severe SARS-CoV-2 infection. Findings and caveats of the study: VDJdb-based annotation leaned toward anti-spike CD8 responses and missed private and CD4 specificities.

Unique molecular identifiers were affixed to single, distinct cDNA molecules. TCRdb re-derived calls from the 5' RACE reads in MiXCR, one entry per CDR3 protein. This sample yields 100,000 to 150,000 distinct CDR3 sequences, of which 14% to 15% are seen a single time; just over 20% belongs to the top ten. With 5 bases clipped from V and 4 bases from J, the junction kept 10 bases outside the gene matches. There are 15 residues in the CDR3. Germline CDR1 reads DFQATT; CDR2 reads SNEGSKA (reference sequence). Note on this clonotype: Its antigen is still unknown.

The chain carries TRBV20-1 and TRBJ2-1; the match to TRBD1 covers 8 bases. The sequenced material came from whole blood. The TCR sequence derives from an adult who was a healthcare worker with PCR-confirmed SARS-CoV-2 infection or an uninfected control (not recorded which). CDR3 sequence reads: CSAGQADRDYNEQFF. CDR3 nucleotides: TGCAGTGCTGGCCAGGCGGACAGGGATTACAATGAGCAGTTCTTC.